The sequence of this T cell receptor beta chain was determined in a study of molecular identifiers for immune sequencing clone quantification. Whole-study findings and limits: Highly expanded clone sizes could be underestimated through barcode sharing by identical TCR molecules. Effector cells kept over 97% of their molecules in clones above 20 RNA copies, while naive cells kept under 1% there.

CDR1 and CDR2 from the germline V gene are MNHEY and SVGAGI. V lost 6 bases to trimming and J lost 5 bases, with 11 bases between them. The CDR3 loop spans 13 amino acids. This clonotype was seen many times. No antigen is known for it. Generation of bulk TCR libraries relied on previously described methods and listed TCR primers. TCRdb redid the calling of the PCR reads with MiXCR, one entry per CDR3 protein. The table lists under 85,000 distinct CDR3 sequences, around 17% of them singletons. Sequenced sample: naive CD8+ T cells from blood, with Jurkat cell RNA spiked in. As for subset: FACS-sorted CD8+CD4-CCR7+CD45RA+ naive T cells. This receptor was identified in a human donor in good health. Some libraries in this study had Jurkat cell RNA spiked in. The V gene is TRBV6-5, the J gene TRBJ1-5; the D gene is possibly TRBD1 (5 bases). The DNA of the CDR3 is TGTGCCAGCAGGCCTTCCAGGGATCAGCCCCAGCATTTT. Translating gives CASRPSRDQPQHF.